The present TCR beta chain was sequenced within a study of Ad26.COV2.S vaccination and SARS-CoV-2 variants. This sample's treatment: about 20 received Ad26.COV2.S at low or high dose, single or two shots; 5 received placebo; per-sample allocation not given. Vaccine and placebo recipients were sampled on day 63 after the first injection. Deletions cut 0 bases from V and 1 base from J, with 7 bases between. The CDR3 extends over 14 amino acids. Germline V gives CDR1 LNHNV, CDR2 YYDKDF (reference sequence). Sequencing was performed with immunoSEQ multiplex PCR; in TCRdb, only in-frame clones are kept and a portion is missing. The table has approximately 300,000 clones, more than 70% seen once; the top ten hold around 1.9%.

This chain links TRBV15 with TRBJ2-7; no firm D call. This sequence originates from a person between 18 and 59 years old who received the Ad26.COV2.S COVID-19 vaccine or a placebo. The starting material was peripheral blood, obtained in a trial of Ad26.COV2.S vaccine versus placebo. CDR3 amino acids: CATSRDLDSYEQYF. CDR3 DNA: TGTGCCACCAGCAGAGATCTGGATTCCTACGAGCAGTACTTC.